This paragraph reports one TCR beta chain. The data stem from a study of shared clonotypes between healthy human individuals. This CDR3 has 11 residues. CDR1 and CDR2 (germline): SEHNR, FQNEAQ (reference sequence). Trimming stripped 8 bases from V and 1 base from J, with 5 bases between. DNA at about 200 ng, tens of thousands of T cell genomes, went into sorted-subset replicate PCRs. Libraries were prepared by immunoSEQ multiplex PCR; TCRdb keeps only in-frame clonotypes and omits some of them. The sample yields a few hundred thousand clones, more than 95% seen once. Donors included only healthy HIV-negative adults lacking recent acute infections or vaccinations.

This chain connects TRBV7-9 to TRBJ1-1, with D unresolved. What was sequenced was naive CD4+ T cells sorted from blood. Subset: CD45RA+ positively selected. The origin of this receptor is a woman aged 25-40 years in good health. The CDR3 protein is CASVRNTEAFF. The CDR3 DNA reads as TGTGCCAGCGTGAGGAACACTGAAGCTTTCTTT.